These T cell receptor beta chains were read from a single sample in a study of identical twins. One entry per CDR3 protein results from TCRdb running MiXCR on the 5' RACE reads. Found here are about 340,000 distinct CDR3 sequences, 9% to 15% of them singletons; the top ten hold more than 6%. These sequences were also reported in another study, on yellow fever vaccine responses in identical twins.

Sequenced material: CD8+ T cells sorted from blood. The origin of the receptors is a woman aged 18-29 years in good health. Both conserved end residues are part of each CDR3. Fields, in order: D gene, J gene, V gene, clone size, CDR3 DNA, CDR3 protein. The D gene is left open where the match is weak. Expanded clones get a size class; other rows say once, few or many, or leave the size out.

.	TRBJ1-1	TRBV7-6	few	TGTGCCAGCAGCTTAGCGCCCTCCACTGAAGCTTTCTTT	CASSLAPSTEAFF
TRBD1	TRBJ1-5	TRBV10-3	few	TGTGCCATCAGAGGGACAGGGTGGTTGGGCAATCAGCCCCAGCATTTT	CAIRGTGWLGNQPQHF
.	TRBJ2-5	TRBV27	.	TGTGCCAGCAGTTCGCCGGGACCCCTGGGGGAGACCCAGTACTTC	CASSSPGPLGETQYF
TRBD1	TRBJ2-1	TRBV24-1	.	TGTGCCACCAGTGAAGGGACAGGGGGCTTTGGTCCCTACAATGAGCAGTTCTTC	CATSEGTGGFGPYNEQFF
.	TRBJ2-2	TRBV4-1	.	TGCGCCAGCAGCCAAGACTGGATAGCGAACACCGGGGAGCTGTTTTTT	CASSQDWIANTGELFF
TRBD2	TRBJ2-7	TRBV12-3/TRBV12-4	few	TGTGCCAGCAGTTCTCCAAGTTCAGCGGGAGACGAGCAGTACTTC	CASSSPSSAGDEQYF
.	TRBJ2-7	TRBV2	few	TGTGCCAGCGTGACAAGCCACGAGCAGTACTTC	CASVTSHEQYF
.	TRBJ1-2	TRBV7-9	.	TGTGCCAGCAGTCCGGACAGAACCAACTATGGCTACACCTTC	CASSPDRTNYGYTF
.	TRBJ2-7	TRBV5-6	few	TGTGCCAGCAGCTCGCCCCGGGACACTTTCTACGAGCAGTACTTC	CASSSPRDTFYEQYF
.	TRBJ2-7	TRBV6-1	few	TGTGCCAGCACCCCGACAGGTTGGAACTCCGAGCAGTACTTC	CASTPTGWNSEQYF
TRBD2	TRBJ2-5	TRBV5-1	.	TGCGCCAGCAGCTTGGAAACCTCCGGGACTAGCGGGTTAGAGACCCAGTACTTC	CASSLETSGTSGLETQYF
.	TRBJ2-3	TRBV3-1	.	TGTGCCAGCAGCAGAACTATCGGAGGGGGCACAGATACGCAGTATTTT	CASSRTIGGGTDTQYF
.	TRBJ2-5	TRBV12-3/TRBV12-4	many	TGTGCCAGCAGTTTACGGGCAGCCCAAGAGACCCAGTACTTC	CASSLRAAQETQYF
TRBD2	TRBJ2-1	TRBV10-2	few	TGCGCCAGCAGTGAGTACGGGACTAGCGGGGGCAGCTCCTACAATGAGCAGTTCTTC	CASSEYGTSGGSSYNEQFF
TRBD1	TRBJ2-2	TRBV12-3/TRBV12-4	few	TGTGCCAGCACCCCGGGACAGGGGAACACCGGGGAGCTGTTTTTT	CASTPGQGNTGELFF
TRBD2	TRBJ2-4	TRBV2	.	TGTGCCAGCACCCCTGGGCTAGCGGGAGATGAGAACATTCAGTACTTC	CASTPGLAGDENIQYF
TRBD2	TRBJ2-2	TRBV5-1	.	TGCGCCAGCAGCTTGGTATGGACTAGCGGGAGACGGAACACCGGGGAGCTGTTTTTT	CASSLVWTSGRRNTGELFF
.	TRBJ2-7	TRBV28	.	TGTGCCAGCAGTTCACCGGGTCCATACTCCTACGAGCAGTACTTC	CASSSPGPYSYEQYF
.	TRBJ1-1	TRBV12-3/TRBV12-4	.	TGTGCCAGTGGACAGCTGAACACTGAAGCTTTCTTT	CASGQLNTEAFF
.	TRBJ2-7	TRBV9	many	TGTGCCAGCGGGCTAGGGCCCTACGAGCAGTACTTC	CASGLGPYEQYF
TRBD2	TRBJ2-1	TRBV7-3	few	TGTGCCAGCAGCCCGGGACTAGCGGGAGGTGCCTCCTACAATGAGCAGTTCTTC	CASSPGLAGGASYNEQFF